Given below is one T cell receptor beta chain in context. This specimen comes from a study of T cell responses to AZD1222 COVID-19 vaccine. Generated by immunoSEQ multiplex PCR, the TCRdb table keeps only in-frame clones and is missing some. The sample contains about 99,000 clones, roughly 86% of which appear only once. Germline trimming cut 4 bases from V and 8 bases from J; bases unmatched to any gene: 14. CDR1 and CDR2 (germline): KGHSY, FQNENV. This CDR3 region has 16 residues. This sequence was found in an adult who received the MenACWY meningococcal vaccine as a control. The sample was peripheral blood, taken 28 days after the second dose of the MenACWY control vaccine. The chain joins TRBV16 to TRBJ1-5, with 7 nucleotides matching TRBD1. This CDR3 is CASSPLHRGVLEPQHF. The CDR3 DNA follows: TGTGCCAGCAGCCCCCTTCACAGGGGTGTGCTGGAGCCCCAGCATTTT.